These 28 T cell receptor beta chains were all obtained from the same sample, sequenced in a study of cytomegalovirus exposure and HLA in healthy donors. A multiplex PCR was run with 60 Vbeta primers and 13 Jbeta primers. Data came from immunoSEQ multiplex PCR; TCRdb stores just in-frame clones and leaves some out. Among tens of thousands of clones listed, about 79% were seen once. The sample comprised PBMCs. These receptors were obtained from a male donor in good health and CMV-seropositive.

V gene TRBV11-2 combines with J gene TRBJ2-2; 8 bases are shared with TRBD2. Germline V gene lookup returns CDR1 SGHAT and CDR2 FQNNGV. The CDR3 is 15 residues long. V lost 2 bases, J lost 4 bases, and 3 bases stayed unmatched. The CDR3, as DNA: TGTGCCAGCAGCTTACGGGGGGGCGGCACCGGGGAGCTGTTTTTT. Translated: CASSLRGGGTGELFF.

The rearrangement links TRBV19 to TRBJ2-7; 7 nucleotides agree with TRBD1. The CDR3 consists of 13 residues. The germline V gene encodes CDR1 LNHDA and CDR2 SQIVND (reference sequence). After removal of 1 base from V and 7 bases from J, the junction contained 4 bases not matched to a gene. CDR3 nucleotides: TGTGCCAGTAGTATAGTGGGACAGCCTGAGCAGTACTTC. It specifies CASSIVGQPEQYF. The whole variable domain, filled in from reference TRBV19 and TRBJ2-7, reads DGGITQSPKYLFRKEGQNVTLSCEQNLNHDAMYWYRQDPGQGLRLIYYSQIVNDFQKGDIAEGYSVSREKKESFPLTVTSAQKNPTAFYLCASSIVGQPEQYFGPGTRLTVT.

The V and J genes are TRBV5-5 and TRBJ2-7, with a tentative D call TRBD2 (6 bases). There are 15 residues in the CDR3. Germline V lookup: CDR1 SGHKS, CDR2 YYEKEE (reference sequence). Trimming took off 1 base at V and 7 bases at J, with 18 bases between the two ends. CDR3: CASSLRLAASGEQYF. As DNA, the CDR3 is TGTGCCAGCAGCTTGAGGTTGGCGGCCAGCGGGGAGCAGTACTTC.

This clone was seen only a few times. V gene TRBV5-6 combines with J gene TRBJ2-1; D is uncertain. V was clipped by 4 bases and J by 1 base, with 15 bases between them. There are 16 residues in the CDR3. CDR1 SGHDT and CDR2 YYEEEE come from the germline V gene. DNA for the CDR3: TGTGCCAGCAGCCCGTATACTACGCCATCCTACAATGAGCAGTTCTTC. Translated: CASSPYTTPSYNEQFF.

The chain has TRBV27 and TRBJ2-1; tentatively, D is TRBD1 (7 bases). Looked up from germline, CDR1 is MNHEY and CDR2 is SMNVEV (reference sequence). The V end was cut by 8 bases, the J end by 15 bases, with 20 bases between. CDR3 size: 12 residues. The CDR3 sequence: CASRQPRGVAFF. The CDR3 DNA follows: TGTGCCAGCCGGCAGCCCAGGGGGGTAGCGTTCTTC.

The chain has TRBV21-1 and TRBJ1-1; no check of the table's D call, TRBD1, against the DNA was made. TRBV21-1 is a pseudogene. The CDR3 runs 14 residues. CDR3 loop: CASSKVGVMSEAFF. As DNA, the CDR3 is TGTGCCAGCAGCAAAGTAGGGGTGATGTCTGAAGCTTTCTTT.

This clone was seen more than once but under ten times. This sample also contains other DNA sequences that code for the same CDR3. The V and J genes are TRBV15 and TRBJ2-7, with TRBD1 matching 10 bases. CDR1 is LNHNV and CDR2 is YYDKDF in the germline V gene (reference sequence). After removal of 3 bases from V and 1 base from J, the junction contained 0 bases not matched to a gene. The CDR3 has 14 amino acids. The chain's CDR3 is CATSRDRGSYEQYF. The CDR3 bases are TGTGCCACCAGCAGGGACAGGGGGTCCTACGAGCAGTACTTC.

This chain connects TRBV4-3 to TRBJ2-1; D possibly corresponds to TRBD2 (6 bases). In germline, CDR1 is LGHNA, CDR2 YSLEER. V gave up 2 bases and J gave up 9 bases, with 11 bases separating them. The CDR3 extends over 13 amino acids. This chain's CDR3 is CASSQFRGCEQFF. Written as DNA, the CDR3 is TGCGCCAGCAGCCAATTCCGGGGGTGTGAGCAGTTCTTC.

The V call is TRBV30, the J call TRBJ2-5, with 7 bases fitting TRBD1. CDR3 size: 13 residues. The germline V gene has CDR1 GTSNPN and CDR2 SVGIG (reference sequence). V lost 3 bases to trimming and J lost 4 bases; unmatched junction nucleotides: 5. The CDR3 region has the DNA TGTGCCTGGAGGGGGGCAGGGGGAGAGACCCAGTACTTC. This encodes CAWRGAGGETQYF.

J is TRBJ2-7 and V is TRBV6-5, with TRBD1 matching 12 bases. V trimming: 8 bases; J trimming: 6 bases; junction bases outside the gene matches: 8. Germline values: CDR1 MNHEY, CDR2 SVGAGI. This CDR3 contains 14 residues. This CDR3 is CASAAGTGGGEQYF. CDR3 DNA: TGTGCCAGCGCAGCCGGGACAGGGGGCGGCGAGCAGTACTTC.

This chain connects TRBV7-8 to TRBJ1-1; D possibly corresponds to TRBD1 (5 bases). Trimming removed 5 bases from V and 4 bases from J, with 14 bases in between. The CDR3 runs to 14 residues. Germline assignment: CDR1 SGHVS and CDR2 FQNEAQ. The DNA for the CDR3 is TGTGCCAGCAGCAGAACCAGGGATTCCACTGAAGCTTTCTTT. This encodes CASSRTRDSTEAFF.

The chain has TRBV5-4 and TRBJ2-1; no clear D gene. The CDR3 is made up of 13 amino acids. Germline-derived CDR1 and CDR2 are SGHNT and YYREEE (reference sequence). V dropped 5 bases and J dropped 11 bases, with 17 bases sitting between them. The CDR3 DNA is TGTGCCAGCAGTAGACTCGACGAGGATAAGCAGTTCTTC. This encodes CASSRLDEDKQFF.

Of note for this clone: Sequence at one end of the junction differs from germline and may be a read error. J is TRBJ2-7 and V is TRBV7-9, with a weak D call TRBD1 (6 bases). Germline CDR1 SEHNR, CDR2 FQNEAQ (reference sequence). CDR3 length: 12 amino acids. The CDR3 spells CSSSQQGFEQYF. CDR3 coding DNA: TGTTCCAGCAGCCAGCAGGGGTTCGAGCAGTACTTC.

The CDR3 protein is CASKPTAYQETQYF. CDR3 in DNA: TGTGCCAGTAAACCTACAGCATACCAAGAGACCCAGTACTTC. The V gene is TRBV19, the J gene TRBJ2-5; D remains ambiguous. The CDR3 contains 14 residues. CDR1 is LNHDA and CDR2 is SQIVND in the germline V gene (reference sequence). Trimming shortened V by 7 bases and J by 0 bases, and 12 bases separated the two germline ends. Complete variable domain (other parts from reference TRBV19 and TRBJ2-5): DGGITQSPKYLFRKEGQNVTLSCEQNLNHDAMYWYRQDPGQGLRLIYYSQIVNDFQKGDIAEGYSVSREKKESFPLTVTSAQKNPTAFYLCASKPTAYQETQYFGPGTRLLVL.

The rearrangement links TRBV19 to TRBJ2-7, with D possibly TRBD1 on 6 matching bases. CDR1 LNHDA and CDR2 SQIVND come from the germline V gene (reference sequence). Deletions cut 4 bases from V and 4 bases from J, with 17 bases between. This CDR3 has 15 residues. In DNA, the CDR3 is TGTGCCAGTAGTAGACAGGCGAGGGATTCTTACGAGCAGTACTTC. It codes for CASSRQARDSYEQYF.

The rearrangement links TRBV7-8 to TRBJ2-7; 9 nucleotides match TRBD1. Germline CDR1 is SGHVS and CDR2 is FQNEAQ. CDR3 length: 15 amino acids. The V segment lost 5 bases and the J segment 2 bases; nucleotides outside the gene matches: 7. CDR3 coding DNA: TGTGCCAGCAGCATAACAGGGGGCATCACCTACGAGCAGTACTTC. Translating it yields CASSITGGITYEQYF.

The chain employs TRBV5-6 and TRBJ2-3, with 11 bases matching TRBD2. The ends lost 2 bases at V and 3 bases at J; junction bases unmatched: 2. Looked up from germline, CDR1 is SGHDT and CDR2 is YYEEEE. The CDR3 covers 15 residues. CDR3 amino acids: CASSLRLAGTDTQYF. Written as DNA, the CDR3 is TGTGCCAGCAGCTTACGACTAGCGGGGACAGATACGCAGTATTTT.

The V and J genes are TRBV27 and TRBJ2-5; D gene ambiguous. The CDR3 is made up of 15 amino acids. Between the trimmed V and J ends, which lost 6 bases and 0 bases, there was a span of 14 bases. Germline CDR1 and CDR2: MNHEY and SMNVEV (reference sequence). The CDR3 region has the DNA TGTGCCAGCAGCCCAGTCCCTTGGTACCAAGAGACCCAGTACTTC. This translates into CASSPVPWYQETQYF.

The chain couples TRBV5-1 to TRBJ1-1, with no clear D. The CDR3 is made up of 14 amino acids. The V end lost 7 bases, the J end lost 5 bases, and 18 bases lay between the germline ends. Germline CDR1 reads SGHRS; CDR2 reads YFSETQ. In DNA form, the CDR3 reads TGCGCCAGCTCCCCTGCGTCTGCGGGAACTGAAGCTTTCTTT. It is translated as CASSPASAGTEAFF.

The chain carries TRBV2 and TRBJ2-5; 8 nucleotides line up with TRBD1. The CDR3 sequence is 14 residues long. Germline V CDR1 and CDR2: SNHLY, FYNNEI. V shed 6 bases and J 1 base; nucleotides not matched to a gene: 4. The CDR3 DNA reads as TGTGCCAGCAGGGACAGGGCGATCCAAGAGACCCAGTACTTC. As protein: CASRDRAIQETQYF.

This clone was observed a handful of times. V usage is TRBV28 and J usage is TRBJ1-5; TRBD1 matches at 7 bases. The germline gives CDR1 MDHEN, CDR2 SYDVKM. V shed 4 bases, J shed 7 bases, and the junction held 10 bases outside the gene matches. This CDR3 has 15 amino acids. The CDR3, as DNA: TGTGCCAGCAGTTCAATTCGGACAGGAGGGCAGCCCCAGCATTTT. Protein sequence: CASSSIRTGGQPQHF.

The chain uses TRBV7-8 and TRBJ2-5; TRBD2 aligns across 15 bases. The CDR3 has 17 residues. CDR1 is SGHVS, CDR2 FQNEAQ, per germline. Losses at the gene ends were 5 bases for V and 3 bases for J; bases not matched to a gene: 7. CDR3 loop: CASSPRTSGGAKETQYF. DNA for the CDR3: TGTGCCAGCAGCCCCCGGACTAGCGGGGGGGCAAAAGAGACCCAGTACTTC.

The chain has TRBV9 and TRBJ2-7, with 10 nucleotides matching TRBD2. Germline values: CDR1 SGDLS, CDR2 YYNGEE. The CDR3 is 14 amino acids. The J segment lost 2 bases and the V segment lost 4 bases, leaving 3 bases of the junction unmatched. CDR3 DNA: TGTGCCAGCAGCAGAACTAGCGGGACCTACGAGCAGTACTTC. This gives the protein CASSRTSGTYEQYF.

The chain couples TRBV18 to TRBJ2-4, with 8 bases matching TRBD1. The CDR3 is 14 amino acids. In germline, CDR1 is KGHSH, CDR2 LQKENI. With 2 bases clipped from V and 6 bases from J, the junction kept 3 bases outside the gene matches. The CDR3 loop is CASSPWDRRNIQYF. The CDR3, as DNA: TGTGCCAGCTCACCATGGGACAGGAGAAACATTCAGTACTTC.

This chain joins TRBV4-3 and TRBJ2-1; 10 bases fit TRBD1. CDR3 size: 16 residues. Germline values: CDR1 LGHNA, CDR2 YSLEER. With V trimmed by 0 bases and J by 9 bases, 8 bases remained unmatched. CDR3 in DNA: TGCGCCAGCAGCCAAGAGGGGGGACAGGGGAAAGGTGAGCAGTTCTTC. It codes for CASSQEGGQGKGEQFF.

The chain has TRBV12-5 and TRBJ2-7; 7 bases are a match to TRBD2. CDR3 size: 16 residues. The germline V gene encodes CDR1 LGHNT and CDR2 FRNRAP. The J segment lost 1 base and the V segment lost 0 bases, leaving 6 bases of the junction unmatched. The CDR3 nucleotides read TGTGCTAGTGGTTTGGTCATCGGGGGGAAGTCCTACGAGCAGTACTTC. Translating gives CASGLVIGGKSYEQYF. Combining the CDR3 with reference TRBV12-5 and TRBJ2-7 gives the whole variable domain DARVTQTPRHKVTEMGQEVTMRCQPILGHNTVFWYRQTMMQGLELLAYFRNRAPLDDSGMPKDRFSAEMPDATLATLKIQPSEPRDSAVYFCASGLVIGGKSYEQYFGPGTRLTVT.

The CDR3 DNA is TGTGCCAGCAGTTTACAGGGGGTGGATGAGCAGTTCTTC. Protein sequence: CASSLQGVDEQFF. This chain uses TRBV27 with TRBJ2-1; 7 positions agree with TRBD1. J lost 8 bases, V lost 2 bases, and 3 bases had no gene match. The CDR3 is 13 amino acids. CDR1 is MNHEY, CDR2 SMNVEV, per germline (reference sequence).

J is TRBJ2-7 and V is TRBV25-1; 8 nucleotides align to TRBD1. Germline lookup yields CDR1 MGHDK and CDR2 SYGVNS. The CDR3 sequence is 18 residues long. Trimming took 3 bases from V and 4 from J; bases not matched to a gene: 17. This chain's CDR3 is CASSEYLGASGGRYEQYF. The DNA of the CDR3 is TGTGCCAGCAGTGAGTACTTGGGCGCGTCAGGGGGCCGGTACGAGCAGTACTTC.